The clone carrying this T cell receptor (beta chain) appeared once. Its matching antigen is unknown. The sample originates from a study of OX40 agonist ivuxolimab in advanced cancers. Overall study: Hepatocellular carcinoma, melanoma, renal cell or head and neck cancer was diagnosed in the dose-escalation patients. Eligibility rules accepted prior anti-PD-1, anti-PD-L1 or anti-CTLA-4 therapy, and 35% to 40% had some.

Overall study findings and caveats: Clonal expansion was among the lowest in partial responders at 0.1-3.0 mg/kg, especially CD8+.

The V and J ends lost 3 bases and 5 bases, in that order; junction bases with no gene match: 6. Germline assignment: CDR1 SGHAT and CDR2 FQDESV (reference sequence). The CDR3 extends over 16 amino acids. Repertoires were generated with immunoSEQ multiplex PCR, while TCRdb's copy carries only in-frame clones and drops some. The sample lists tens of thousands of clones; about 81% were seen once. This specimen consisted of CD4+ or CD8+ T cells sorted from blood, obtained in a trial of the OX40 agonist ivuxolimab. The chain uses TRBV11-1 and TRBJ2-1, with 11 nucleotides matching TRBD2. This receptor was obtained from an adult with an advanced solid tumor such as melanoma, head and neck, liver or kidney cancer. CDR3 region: CASSFTGTSGNNEQFF. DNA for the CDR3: TGTGCCAGCAGCTTTACCGGGACTAGCGGAAACAATGAGCAGTTCTTC.